Following are 23 T cell receptor beta chains from one sample sequenced in a study of OX40 agonist ivuxolimab in advanced cancers. Sequencing was performed with immunoSEQ multiplex PCR; in TCRdb, only in-frame clones are kept and a portion is missing. The data show tens of thousands of clones, 85% seen once. Sequences were derived from CD4+ or CD8+ T cells sorted from blood, sampled in a trial of the OX40 agonist ivuxolimab. Receptors originate from an adult with an advanced solid tumor such as melanoma, head and neck, liver or kidney cancer.

The chain recombines TRBV25-1 with TRBJ2-2; D unclear. V lost 3 bases and J 1 base, leaving 9 bases between the germline ends. In germline, CDR1 is MGHDK, CDR2 SYGVNS. The CDR3 is 15 residues long. CDR3 region: CASSDSDKNTGELFF. CDR3 DNA sequence: TGTGCCAGCAGTGATTCCGACAAGAACACCGGGGAGCTGTTTTTT.

CDR3 sequence: CASSNRDSAYNEQFF. The DNA for the CDR3 is TGTGCCAGCAGCAACCGGGATAGCGCCTACAATGAGCAGTTCTTC. This chain joins TRBV14 and TRBJ2-1, with D tentatively TRBD2 (5 bases). The V end lost 5 bases, the J end lost 2 bases, and 13 bases lay between the germline ends. The CDR3 contains 15 residues. Looked up from germline, CDR1 is SGHDN and CDR2 is FVKESK.

The rearrangement links TRBV6-1 to TRBJ2-5; TRBD1 agrees at 8 bases. The tail of the sequence fits TRBJ2-7 better, so the J call may be wrong. Germline lookup yields CDR1 MNHNS and CDR2 SASEGT. This CDR3 has 14 amino acids. CDR3 residues: CASRSTGASYEQYF. CDR3 DNA sequence: TGTGCCAGCAGGTCGACAGGGGCGTCCTACGAGCAGTACTTC.

The table lists this clone with a few counts. The chain is built from TRBV9 and TRBJ1-6; D remains unclear. Germline CDR1 SGDLS, CDR2 YYNGEE. The CDR3 has 15 amino acids. V shed 5 bases and J shed 10 bases, with 19 bases lying between them. CDR3 bases: TGTGCCAGCAGTCCCGGACCTCTCCCGAGGTCACCCCTCCACTTT. It codes for CASSPGPLPRSPLHF.

The rearrangement uses TRBV29-1 and TRBJ2-2; 8 bases agree with TRBD2. The germline V gene encodes CDR1 SQVTM and CDR2 ANQGSEA. The ends lost 4 bases at V and 7 bases at J; junction bases unmatched: 8. The CDR3 length is 14 residues. Here the CDR3 DNA reads TGCAGCGTTGTGGAAGCGGGGGCGATCGGGGAGCTGTTTTTT. This gives the protein CSVVEAGAIGELFF.

This clone was counted a single time. The CDR3 region is CAISDPSGQINSPLHF. The CDR3 DNA is TGTGCCATCAGTGATCCTAGTGGACAGATTAATTCACCCCTCCACTTT. The chain employs TRBV10-3 and TRBJ1-6; D might be TRBD1 (6 bases). V was trimmed by 3 bases and J by 6 bases, leaving 15 bases between them. This CDR3 has 16 residues. Germline V CDR1 and CDR2: ENHRY, SYGVKD.

This sequence joins TRBV5-1 and TRBJ2-4; tentatively, D is TRBD2 (6 bases). This CDR3 region has 13 residues. Germline lookup yields CDR1 SGHRS and CDR2 YFSETQ. V was shortened by 7 bases and J by 7 bases, with 15 bases between the two germline ends. This CDR3 is CASQEGPGNIQYF. CDR3 sequence (DNA): TGCGCCAGCCAGGAGGGACCAGGCAACATTCAGTACTTC.

The V call is TRBV27, the J call TRBJ2-7, with D possibly called TRBD1 or TRBD2 (6 bases each). Trimming removed 7 bases from V and 0 bases from J, with 13 bases in between. Germline V gene data show CDR1 as MNHEY and CDR2 as SMNVEV (reference sequence). The CDR3 sequence is 14 residues long. CDR3 loop: CASIWGATSYEQYF. The DNA of the CDR3 is TGTGCCAGCATATGGGGGGCCACCTCCTACGAGCAGTACTTC.

This clone was seen a few times. V and J are TRBV5-1 and TRBJ2-2, with D hard to call. Germline CDR1 and CDR2: SGHRS and YFSETQ. Trimming removed 1 base at V and 5 bases at J, with 6 bases between. The CDR3 consists of 13 residues. The CDR3 sequence: CASSLRETGELFF. As DNA, the CDR3 is TGCGCCAGCAGCTTGCGTGAAACCGGGGAGCTGTTTTTT.

The CDR3 region has the DNA TGTGCCAGCAGTCATCAGGGAGAGACCCAGTACTTC. As protein: CASSHQGETQYF. This chain connects TRBV7-8 to TRBJ2-5; D perhaps matches TRBD1 (5 bases). Germline CDR1 is SGHVS and CDR2 is FQNEAQ. The CDR3 is 12 residues long. V lost 6 bases to trimming and J lost 4 bases, with 9 bases between them.

This clone showed up just a few times. For the CDR3, the DNA is TGCGCCAGCAGCTTGGCCCAGCGGGAGTTGGAGACCCAGTACTTC. As protein: CASSLAQRELETQYF. The rearrangement uses TRBV5-1 and TRBJ2-5; TRBD2 matches at 8 bases. The CDR3 is 15 residues long. CDR1 SGHRS and CDR2 YFSETQ come from the germline V gene. Unmatched junction bases numbered 6, after V lost 0 bases and J lost 5 bases. Full variable domain (missing parts from reference TRBV5-1 and TRBJ2-5): KAGVTQTPRYLIKTRGQQVTLSCSPISGHRSVSWYQQTPGQGLQFLFEYFSETQRNKGNFPGRFSGRQFSNSRSEMNVSTLELGDSALYLCASSLAQRELETQYFGPGTRLLVL.

The genes are TRBV10-3 and TRBJ2-7; 13 bases line up with TRBD2. Trimming at V came to 10 bases and at J to 2 bases, leaving 2 bases not matched to a gene. The CDR3 sequence is 13 residues long. Germline lookup yields CDR1 ENHRY and CDR2 SYGVKD. CDR3 amino acids: CATGTSGTYEQYF. The CDR3 DNA reads as TGTGCCACGGGGACTAGCGGGACCTACGAGCAGTACTTC.

The chain combines TRBV5-1 with TRBJ1-1; D gene uncertain. The germline gives CDR1 SGHRS, CDR2 YFSETQ. The CDR3 covers 15 residues. Deletions cut 4 bases from V and 3 bases from J, with 16 bases between. The CDR3 region has the DNA TGCGCCAGCAGCGCTCTCCGGGGAATCGACACTGAAGCTTTCTTT. As protein: CASSALRGIDTEAFF.

This sequence joins TRBV6-1 and TRBJ2-1; D remains ambiguous. The V end lost 6 bases, the J end lost 5 bases, and 8 bases lay between the germline ends. There are 12 residues in the CDR3. Germline CDR1 and CDR2: MNHNS and SASEGT. CDR3 sequence (DNA): TGTGCCAGCAGGAAGCTAGACAATGAGCAGTTCTTC. It yields the protein CASRKLDNEQFF.

This clone was seen a few times. The rearrangement joins TRBV27 to TRBJ2-1, with TRBD1 identical over 10 bases. With 6 bases clipped from V and 0 bases from J, the junction kept 14 bases outside the gene matches. The CDR3 totals 19 residues. Germline lookup yields CDR1 MNHEY and CDR2 SMNVEV (reference sequence). DNA of the CDR3: TGTGCCAGCAGGGACGTACGTGGGGGGACAGGGGACTCCTACAATGAGCAGTTCTTC. As protein: CASRDVRGGTGDSYNEQFF.

In its sample, this clone was seen a few times. CDR3 protein: CASSSSGYGRYTF. In nucleotides, the CDR3 is TGTGCCAGTAGTTCTAGCGGCTATGGTCGCTACACCTTC. The chain combines TRBV19 with TRBJ1-2; D not certain. Germline lookup yields CDR1 LNHDA and CDR2 SQIVND (reference sequence). The CDR3 has 13 residues. The germline V and J ends were trimmed by 5 bases and 9 bases, with 16 bases remaining between them.

This clone was counted between two and nine times. The rearrangement joins TRBV6-1 to TRBJ2-3, with 8 positions matching TRBD2. The CDR3 extends over 14 amino acids. The germline CDR1 and CDR2 sequences are MNHNS and SASEGT. Losses at the gene ends were 7 bases for V and 2 bases for J; bases not matched to a gene: 5. For the CDR3, the DNA is TGTGCCAGCAAATTCGGGGGGGACACAGATACGCAGTATTTT. It codes for CASKFGGDTDTQYF.

The chain links TRBV11-2 to TRBJ2-1, with D unclear. The CDR3 covers 16 residues. The germline V and J ends were trimmed by 3 bases and 7 bases, with 19 bases remaining between them. Germline-derived CDR1 and CDR2 are SGHAT and FQNNGV. The CDR3 sequence: CASSLGPQALWNEQFF. The DNA for the CDR3 is TGTGCCAGCAGCTTGGGCCCTCAGGCGTTGTGGAATGAGCAGTTCTTC. Full variable domain (missing parts from reference TRBV11-2 and TRBJ2-1): EAGVAQSPRYKIIEKRQSVAFWCNPISGHATLYWYQQILGQGPKLLIQFQNNGVVDDSQLPKDRFSAERLKGVDSTLKIQPAKLEDSAVYLCASSLGPQALWNEQFFGPGTRLTVL.

V usage is TRBV2 and J usage is TRBJ2-7; a weak D match, TRBD2 (6 bases). The CDR3 has 14 residues. Trimming pared 9 bases from V and 5 bases from J, leaving 20 bases between. Germline loops: CDR1 SNHLY, CDR2 FYNNEI. Here the CDR3 reads CARGGGTGGHEQYF. The CDR3 coding sequence is TGTGCCAGGGGGGGTGGGACTGGCGGGCACGAGCAGTACTTC.

The chain combines TRBV27 with TRBJ2-7; D not resolved. With 4 bases removed from V and 7 bases from J, the gap between germline ends came to 8 bases. The CDR3 extends over 11 amino acids. Germline V CDR1 and CDR2: MNHEY, SMNVEV (reference sequence). This chain's CDR3 is CASSSPPEQYF. Written as DNA, the CDR3 is TGTGCCAGCAGTTCCCCCCCGGAGCAGTACTTC.

V gene TRBV10-3 combines with J gene TRBJ1-2; D is unresolved. This CDR3 comprises 13 residues. With 10 bases removed from V and 1 base from J, the gap between germline ends came to 13 bases. Germline V gene lookup returns CDR1 ENHRY and CDR2 SYGVKD. DNA of the CDR3: TGTGCCAACGCGAACGAGAATAACTATGGCTACACCTTC. Residues: CANANENNYGYTF.

The chain couples TRBV30 to TRBJ1-1, with D maybe TRBD1 (5 bases). Germline V gene lookup returns CDR1 GTSNPN and CDR2 SVGIG (reference sequence). The CDR3 has 12 residues. V lost 4 bases, J lost 8 bases, and 14 bases lay in between. DNA of the CDR3: TGTGCCTGGACCCCCAAGGGGCAAGAAGCTTTCTTT. Protein: CAWTPKGQEAFF.

The chain employs TRBV9 and TRBJ2-7; D might be TRBD1 or TRBD2, each matching 5 bases. The CDR3 is made up of 14 amino acids. Deletions cut 2 bases from V and 6 bases from J, with 15 bases between. The V gene's germline CDR1 is SGDLS and CDR2 YYNGEE. For the CDR3, the DNA is TGTGCCAGCAGCGTGGACGGGGCTTTGGGCGAGCAGTACTTC. Encoded protein: CASSVDGALGEQYF.